This T cell receptor (beta chain) was sequenced for a study of shared clonotypes between healthy human individuals (dated by TCRdb to between 2020 and 2021). In the study overall: A couple of women and a few men aged 18 to 49 years were included in the cohort. Per donor, three plates each were used for CD4 naive and CD4 memory, two for CD8 naive, and one for CD8 memory. The study deeply sequenced blood TCR repertoires of five healthy adults to estimate repertoire size and the extent of clonotype sharing between individuals. Libraries were prepared and TCR repertoires were sequenced by different laboratories using diverse techniques, in order to increase sequencing depth and limit assay-specific biases. Leukapheresis yielded between about 0.85 and 10 billion PBMCs per donor.

Study-wide findings and limitations: Sampling was restricted to blood, and TCR repertoires in tissue are likely to differ from TCR repertoires in blood. Pairwise subsampling led to the expectation that sequencing depth would affect the degree of clonotype sharing among donors. Incomplete sequencing was indicated by rarefaction of sorted-subset datasets, despite the large sequencing depth. Because the study included only a small number of donors, the genetic and exposure-history diversity represented was limited. When a handful of donors were compared, the shared fraction of clonotypes was around 5% for naive CD4, about 4% for naive CD8, about 2.5% for memory CD4, and less than 0.5% for memory CD8. Compared with non-shared clonotypes, the clonotypes found in all four sorted-subset donors had higher generation probabilities. Larger estimated clonotype richness was generally found for naive subsets than for memory subsets.

Using the deep immunoSEQ assay, TCR CDR3 regions were amplified from genomic DNA by multiplex PCR. Genomic DNA extracted from each cell subset was distributed evenly over all wells of several immunoSEQ 96-well plates, and each plate served as one replicate. For sorted subsets, roughly 200 ng of genomic DNA, equivalent to 25,000 to 30,000 T cell genomes, went into each replicate PCR. Purified libraries were quantified with a Qubit 3.0 fluorometer, sized on a Bioanalyzer 2100, and re-quantified with the KAPA Library Quantification kit. Every immunoSEQ 96-well plate was sequenced on a separate single-read 150-cycle Illumina NextSeq 550 flow cell. The paper's processing steps were these. Because the immunoSEQ output included only junctional sequences and no quality scores, the filtering could not be the same as the filtering used for full-length reads. To assign V/J genes and CDR3, sequences were annotated against IMGT germline references using PyIR, a Python wrapper for IgBLAST v1.9. Any read was removed if the V/J assignment was weak (E-value above 1e-6), the CDR3 was missing, or the read contained stop codons, out-of-frame junctions, or ambiguous translated residues. A V3J clonotype was defined by an identical inferred V gene, J gene, and CDR3 amino acid sequence. The percentage overlap between two repertoires was calculated by dividing the number of shared unique clonotypes by the size of the smaller repertoire. RTK rarefaction, the Chao1 estimator, and Recon v2.1 estimates of unobserved clonotypes were used to assess repertoire richness. For all TCRbeta clonotypes obtained by the gDNA method from a few donors, generation probabilities were computed with OLGA. Held by TCRdb, this immuneACCESS table contains in-frame sequences only and omits some clones. Under half of the omission traces to an unresolved V gene where checked; the cause of the rest is unknown. The V and J calls and the clone size are those of that table, but D and trimming were determined from the DNA. This sample lists a few hundred thousand clones; approximately 97% were detected once. 0.055% to 0.07% of the sample rests with the top ten.

Healthy HIV-negative adults with no recently reported acute infections or vaccinations were included as donors. Every donor was a Caucasian adult residing in Nashville, Tennessee, USA. CD4+ T cells were enriched by magnetic negative selection; naive cells were then positively selected on CD45RA, and the negative fraction formed the memory subset. Blood was obtained by leukapheresis, after which PBMCs were separated by Ficoll-Histopaque density gradient centrifugation and cryopreserved in liquid nitrogen vapor phase. Analytical flow cytometry was used to check the purity and quantity of each magnetically sorted T cell population. Each sorted fraction had its genomic DNA isolated and then quantified by UV absorbance on a Nanodrop 2000c. Comment on this clone: The specificity of this receptor is unknown. Qualities for individual bases were not recorded, and no much larger clone is one base off.

Taken from the germline V gene, the CDR1 and CDR2 loops are SGHAT and FQNNGV. From cysteine to phenylalanine, the CDR3 is 15 amino acids long. Only the CDR3 DNA stays, 45 bases, in frame from base 1. The junction shows trimming of 4 bases on V and 3 bases on J, and the gene matches do not reach 3 bases of it. Material for sequencing was naive CD4+ T cells sorted from blood. Reading the label with the study, this specimen's cell subset or site is: CD45RA+ positively selected. This clonotype originated in a woman under 40 in good health. This sequence uses TRBV11-2 and TRBJ2-2; the junction holds 9 bases that match TRBD2. The DNA reads as follows: TGTGCCAGCAGCTGGTCTAGCGGGGACACCGGGGAGCTGTTTTTT. This yields the protein CASSWSSGDTGELFF.